The 31 T cell receptor beta chains listed next were all sequenced from one sample in a study of blood T cell repertoires in COVID-19. Clones were sequenced by immunoSEQ multiplex PCR, and TCRdb holds only the in-frame ones, with some missing. This sample has a few hundred thousand clones; roughly 80% occur once, and the top ten carry roughly 4.9%. The specimen sequenced was peripheral blood. These receptors were taken from a human donor in a cohort sampled during active COVID-19.

CDR3 nucleotide sequence: TGTGCCAGCAGTTACCGGGACAGGGCTGGAAACACCATATATTTT. Amino acids: CASSYRDRAGNTIYF. V and J are TRBV2 and TRBJ1-3, with TRBD1 identical over 9 bases. Germline trimming cut 5 bases from V and 2 bases from J; bases unmatched to any gene: 4. CDR1 is SNHLY and CDR2 is FYNNEI in the germline V gene. This CDR3 spans 15 amino acids.

The chain is built from TRBV27 and TRBJ1-2, with 11 nucleotides matching TRBD1. Per the germline V gene, CDR1 is MNHEY and CDR2 is SMNVEV (reference sequence). After removal of 6 bases from V and 5 bases from J, the junction contained 11 bases not matched to a gene. The CDR3 is 16 residues long. The CDR3: CASSYRGDRGFYGYTF. In DNA, the CDR3 is TGTGCCAGCAGCTATAGGGGGGACAGGGGGTTTTATGGCTACACCTTC.

This clone was recorded a few times. V and J are TRBV27 and TRBJ1-1; 9 bases agree with TRBD1. Trimming cost V 3 bases and J 10 bases; bases outside gene matches: 6. This CDR3 is built from 13 residues. Germline V lookup: CDR1 MNHEY, CDR2 SMNVEV (reference sequence). CDR3 protein: CASSFPGTGRAFF. CDR3 coding DNA: TGTGCCAGCAGTTTCCCGGGGACAGGGCGAGCTTTCTTT.

The chain employs TRBV2 and TRBJ1-5; possibly TRBD1 for D (6 bases). The CDR3 consists of 13 residues. From germline, CDR1 is SNHLY and CDR2 FYNNEI. V lost 6 bases and J 3 bases, leaving 9 bases between the germline ends. CDR3 nucleotide sequence: TGTGCCAGCAGAACAGGGATCAATCAGCCCCAGCATTTT. It yields the protein CASRTGINQPQHF.

This clone was detected a few times. The gene calls are TRBV19 and TRBJ2-7, with TRBD2 as a possible D gene (6 bases). The CDR3 sequence is 14 residues long. In germline, CDR1 is LNHDA, CDR2 SQIVND (reference sequence). The V and J ends lost 6 bases and 0 bases respectively, with 12 bases between them. The CDR3 loop is CASSSGLTSYEQYF. CDR3 nucleotides: TGTGCCAGTAGCTCCGGACTAACCTCCTACGAGCAGTACTTC.

The genes are TRBV19 and TRBJ2-7; maybe TRBD1 (5 bases). Germline CDR1 and CDR2: LNHDA and SQIVND (reference sequence). With 5 bases removed from V and 3 bases from J, the gap between germline ends came to 11 bases. The length of the CDR3 is 13 residues. CDR3 DNA: TGTGCCAGTAGTGCGACAGCATTCTACGAGCAGTACTTC. Its protein is CASSATAFYEQYF.

This chain links TRBV9 with TRBJ2-1; D is perhaps TRBD2 (5 bases). CDR3 length: 14 residues. Trimming took off 0 bases at V and 6 bases at J, with 10 bases between the two ends. Germline assignment: CDR1 SGDLS and CDR2 YYNGEE. The DNA for the CDR3 is TGTGCCAGCAGCGTAGGGGAACTAGTCAATGAGCAGTTCTTC. Encoded protein: CASSVGELVNEQFF.

V gene TRBV29-1 combines with J gene TRBJ2-5, with 10 nucleotides matching TRBD2. The length of the CDR3 is 14 residues. J was trimmed by 5 bases and V by 5 bases; bases with no gene match: 8. The germline V gene has CDR1 SQVTM and CDR2 ANQGSEA. For the CDR3, the DNA is TGCAGCGTTAGCCTAGCGGGAGTAATGGAGACCCAGTACTTC. This gives the protein CSVSLAGVMETQYF.

In this sample, this clone turned up a few times. V and J are TRBV20-1 and TRBJ1-2; 7 bases are a match to TRBD1. V trimming: 6 bases; J trimming: 7 bases; junction bases outside the gene matches: 5. The germline gives CDR1 DFQATT, CDR2 SNEGSKA (reference sequence). This CDR3 has 11 residues. CDR3 protein: CSASSGGGYTF. The CDR3 DNA sequence: TGCAGTGCCAGCTCAGGGGGTGGCTACACCTTC.

The chain links TRBV5-8 to TRBJ1-2; D is unclear. The V end lost 3 bases, the J end lost 2 bases, and 11 bases lay between the germline ends. CDR3 length equals 14 residues. Germline-derived CDR1 and CDR2 are SGHTS and YDEGEE. In nucleotides, the CDR3 is TGTGCCAGCAGCTCCGGAGTACTGAACTATGGCTACACCTTC. Amino acid sequence: CASSSGVLNYGYTF.

The chain carries TRBV28 and TRBJ1-6; 7 bases are shared with TRBD1. The ends lost 8 bases at V and 7 bases at J; junction bases unmatched: 8. Germline values: CDR1 MDHEN, CDR2 SYDVKM. There are 14 residues in the CDR3. The CDR3 sequence: CASGETGTNSPLHF. CDR3 in DNA: TGTGCCAGCGGAGAGACAGGGACCAATTCACCCCTCCACTTT. Drawing the rest from reference TRBV28 and TRBJ1-6, the complete variable domain is DVKVTQSSRYLVKRTGEKVFLECVQDMDHENMFWYRQDPGLGLRLIYFSYDVKMKEKGDIPEGYSVSREKKERFSLILESASTNQTSMYLCASGETGTNSPLHFGNGTRLTVT.

V and J are TRBV30 and TRBJ2-5; D not resolved. The length of the CDR3 is 12 residues. V shed 2 bases and J shed 4 bases, with 8 bases lying between them. Germline V CDR1 and CDR2: GTSNPN, SVGIG (reference sequence). The CDR3 DNA reads TGTGCCTGGAGTCAAAGGAGAGAGACCCAGTACTTC. Translation: CAWSQRRETQYF.

The V and J genes are TRBV28 and TRBJ1-5; D may be TRBD1 (5 bases). Trimming removed 2 bases at V and 9 bases at J, with 14 bases between. The CDR3 sequence is 14 residues long. The germline V gene has CDR1 MDHEN and CDR2 SYDVKM. This chain's CDR3 is CASSLGGIRGPQHF. CDR3 bases: TGTGCCAGCAGTTTAGGGGGGATCCGCGGGCCCCAGCATTTT.

CDR3 sequence reads: CASSDTGASSGANVLTF. The CDR3 DNA sequence: TGTGCCAGCAGTGACACAGGGGCAAGCTCTGGGGCCAACGTCCTGACTTTC. This sequence joins TRBV6-1 and TRBJ2-6; TRBD1 aligns across 7 bases. Trimming took 3 bases from V and 0 from J; bases not matched to a gene: 5. This CDR3 is 17 amino acids long. Germline CDR1 is MNHNS and CDR2 is SASEGT.

This clone was observed a handful of times. V and J are TRBV4-2 and TRBJ2-7; D is unclear. V lost 1 base and J lost 4, with 14 bases in between. The CDR3 contains 15 residues. The germline CDR1 and CDR2 sequences are LGHNA and YNFKEQ. The CDR3 region is CASSQVFETRYEQYF. The CDR3 DNA sequence: TGTGCCAGCAGCCAAGTATTTGAAACTCGATACGAGCAGTACTTC.

V is TRBV28 and J is TRBJ1-1; a weak D match, TRBD1 (6 bases). Looked up from germline, CDR1 is MDHEN and CDR2 is SYDVKM. This CDR3 is 12 amino acids long. V was cut by 8 bases and J by 10 bases, with 17 bases left in between. This CDR3 is CASGGGLEGAFF. The CDR3 DNA sequence: TGTGCCAGCGGGGGGGGCTTGGAGGGAGCTTTCTTT.

The chain recombines TRBV28 with TRBJ1-1; the D is unclear. The CDR3 extends over 11 amino acids. Deletions cut 4 bases from V and 12 bases from J, with 12 bases between. The V gene's germline CDR1 is MDHEN and CDR2 SYDVKM. This CDR3 is CASSSTTMSFF. In nucleotides, the CDR3 is TGTGCCAGCAGTTCGACAACCATGTCTTTCTTT.

The chain links TRBV10-1 to TRBJ2-3, with D possibly TRBD2 on 6 matching bases. Per germline, CDR1 WNHNN and CDR2 SYGVQD (reference sequence). With 6 bases removed from V and 4 bases from J, the gap between germline ends came to 17 bases. The CDR3 covers 15 residues. For the CDR3, the DNA is TGCGCCAGCAGGCCGACGGGAGAAGGGGCAGATACGCAGTATTTT. Translated, it gives CASRPTGEGADTQYF.

The chain combines TRBV6-2 or TRBV6-3 with TRBJ1-1; possible D gene TRBD1, 6 bases. CDR3 length equals 13 residues. With 2 bases removed from V and 8 bases from J, the gap between germline ends came to 12 bases. CDR1 and CDR2 from the germline V gene are MNHEY and SVGEGT. The CDR3 nucleotides read TGTGCCAGCAGTTACAGGGGGACCCGGGAAGCTTTCTTT. Translating gives CASSYRGTREAFF.

DNA of the CDR3: TGTGCCACCAGCAGAGACCTCACTAGCGGGCCATACTCCTACAATGAGCAGTTCTTC. Amino acid sequence: CATSRDLTSGPYSYNEQFF. The rearrangement joins TRBV15 to TRBJ2-1, with TRBD2 matching over 9 bases. J was trimmed by 0 bases and V by 0 bases; bases with no gene match: 9. The CDR3 runs 19 residues. Germline assignment: CDR1 LNHNV and CDR2 YYDKDF (reference sequence).

V and J are TRBV6-5 and TRBJ2-7, with 12 bases identical to TRBD2. Losses at the gene ends were 6 bases for V and 4 bases for J; bases not matched to a gene: 7. The germline V gene encodes CDR1 MNHEY and CDR2 SVGAGI. This CDR3 has 15 amino acids. In DNA, the CDR3 is TGTGCCAGCAGGGGTCGGGGACTAGCGGGTTACGAGCAGTACTTC. This translates into CASRGRGLAGYEQYF.

The chain has TRBV15 and TRBJ1-5; TRBD1 aligns across 8 bases. V lost 0 bases, J lost 6 bases, and 10 bases stayed unmatched. The germline CDR1 and CDR2 sequences are LNHNV and YYDKDF (reference sequence). The CDR3 spans 17 residues. This CDR3 is CATSREYRDRQSQPQHF. DNA for the CDR3: TGTGCCACCAGCAGAGAGTACCGGGACAGGCAAAGTCAGCCCCAGCATTTT.

J is TRBJ2-1 and V is TRBV25-1; D is unclear. Germline CDR1 reads MGHDK; CDR2 reads SYGVNS. Trimming removed 3 bases from V and 0 bases from J, with 9 bases in between. This CDR3 has 15 residues. CDR3 DNA sequence: TGTGCCAGCAGTGAGCCTAGAACCTCCTACAATGAGCAGTTCTTC. Its translation: CASSEPRTSYNEQFF.

The chain carries TRBV4-3 and TRBJ2-7; the match to TRBD2 covers 7 bases. The V gene's germline CDR1 is LGHNA and CDR2 YSLEER. V gave up 0 bases and J gave up 2 bases; unmatched junction bases: 7. This CDR3 spans 16 amino acids. In DNA form, the CDR3 reads TGCGCCAGCAGCCAAGATTGGGCTAGCGGAACCTACGAGCAGTACTTC. Its translation: CASSQDWASGTYEQYF.

The V call is TRBV7-9, the J call TRBJ2-5; 10 bases line up with TRBD2. After removal of 2 bases from V and 5 bases from J, the junction contained 2 bases not matched to a gene. The CDR3 runs to 14 residues. Germline CDR1 is SEHNR and CDR2 is FQNEAQ (reference sequence). The DNA for the CDR3 is TGTGCCAGCAGCTTACTTAGCGGGAGGGAGACCCAGTACTTC. The encoded protein is CASSLLSGRETQYF.

The CDR3 coding sequence is TGTGCCAGTAGTACTCCAGGTACCTATCAGCCCCAGCATTTT. It is translated as CASSTPGTYQPQHF. The chain couples TRBV19 to TRBJ1-5; unclear D gene. Germline V CDR1 and CDR2: LNHDA, SQIVND (reference sequence). CDR3 length: 14 residues. V gave up 4 bases and J gave up 5 bases, with 12 bases separating them.

The chain couples TRBV6-1 to TRBJ2-7; 7 bases align to TRBD2. The CDR3 is made up of 16 amino acids. Trimming removed 2 bases from V and 0 bases from J; junction bases left unmatched: 7. Germline CDR1 is MNHNS and CDR2 is SASEGT. This CDR3 reads CASSESLGGSSYEQYF. CDR3 nucleotides: TGTGCCAGCAGTGAATCTTTAGGCGGGAGCTCCTACGAGCAGTACTTC.

The V call is TRBV30, the J call TRBJ1-4, with a tentative D call TRBD1 (5 bases). This CDR3 contains 13 residues. The V and J ends lost 5 bases and 4 bases respectively, with 11 bases between them. Germline CDR1 reads GTSNPN; CDR2 reads SVGIG (reference sequence). The CDR3 DNA reads as TGTGCCTGGGACAGCTCGCTTAATGAAAAACTGTTTTTT. Translation: CAWDSSLNEKLFF.

V gene TRBV6-5 combines with J gene TRBJ1-5; 7 nucleotides agree with TRBD1. V lost 7 bases to trimming and J lost 5 bases; unmatched junction nucleotides: 5. Germline CDR1 and CDR2: MNHEY and SVGAGI. The CDR3 is 13 residues long. The CDR3 nucleotides are TGTGCCAGCACGAGGGGGCTGTATCAGCCCCAGCATTTT. Translating it yields CASTRGLYQPQHF.

This chain connects TRBV7-2 to TRBJ2-5; TRBD1 agrees at 10 bases. CDR3 length: 14 amino acids. V was pared by 6 bases and J by 4 bases, with 5 bases of the junction left unmatched. Germline assignment: CDR1 SGHTA and CDR2 FQGNSA. The CDR3: CASSRQGARETQYF. The CDR3 DNA sequence: TGTGCCAGCAGTCGACAGGGGGCGCGAGAGACCCAGTACTTC.

The chain combines TRBV11-2 with TRBJ2-2, with TRBD2 matching over 7 bases. Germline values: CDR1 SGHAT, CDR2 FQNNGV. CDR3 length equals 11 residues. The junction had 1 base not matched to a gene; V was cut back by 5 bases and J by 10 bases. The CDR3 DNA reads TGTGCCAGCAGCCTAGCGGTGGAGCTGTTTTTT. Translation: CASSLAVELFF.